What follows are 2 T cell receptor beta chains derived from one specimen sequenced in a study of cytomegalovirus exposure and HLA in healthy donors. Sequencing used immunoSEQ multiplex PCR; TCRdb keeps in-frame clones, though not all of them. The sample includes about 200,000 clones, 80% to 90% of them seen just once. Input material: PBMCs. The receptors derive from a woman younger than 45 in good health and CMV-seronegative.

The V and J genes are TRBV14 and TRBJ2-7; D gene ambiguous. Germline CDR1 is SGHDN and CDR2 is FVKESK. Between the trimmed V and J ends, which lost 3 bases and 7 bases, there was a span of 19 bases. The CDR3 sequence is 15 residues long. As DNA, the CDR3 is TGTGCCAGCAGCCATGGAGCATTAGTTTCAGAGGAGCAGTACTTC. Translating it yields CASSHGALVSEEQYF.

The gene calls are TRBV4-1 and TRBJ2-2, with D possibly matching TRBD2 (6 bases). The V and J ends lost 1 base and 4 bases respectively, with 13 bases between them. Looked up from germline, CDR1 is MGHRA and CDR2 is YSYEKL. This CDR3 has 16 residues. The CDR3 DNA reads as TGCGCCAGCAGCCAAGGTGATGGAGGGGTCACCGGGGAGCTGTTTTTT. Residues: CASSQGDGGVTGELFF.